The rows below give T cell receptor beta chains drawn from one sample of a study of blood T cell repertoires in COVID-19. The method was immunoSEQ multiplex PCR; TCRdb's version includes in-frame clones alone and lacks a portion of them. The sample lists about 75,000 clones, about 90% occurring once. Sequencing was carried out using peripheral blood. These receptor sequences come from a human donor in a cohort sampled during active COVID-19. Both conserved end residues are part of each CDR3. D genes are given only for firm matches.

J: TRBJ2-5; V: TRBV18; D: TRBD1; CDR3: CASSSGQGIETQYF
J: TRBJ1-4; V: TRBV7-8; D: TRBD1; CDR3: CASSPGTGNWRGNEKLFF
J: TRBJ2-1; V: TRBV7-3; D: TRBD2; CDR3: CASSGRTSGTFDEQFF
J: TRBJ2-7; V: TRBV27; D: TRBD1; CDR3: CASRRQGSYEQYF
J: TRBJ1-6; V: TRBV19; D: TRBD1; CDR3: CATNLTQGASYNSPLHF
J: TRBJ2-2; V: TRBV6-5; D: TRBD2; CDR3: CASSPRSGDTGELFF
J: TRBJ1-5; V: TRBV6-2/TRBV6-3; D: TRBD1; CDR3: CASSRLQGAGGAPQHF
J: TRBJ1-4; V: TRBV5-1; D: TRBD1; CDR3: CASSVIPGQGSEKLFF
J: TRBJ1-6; V: TRBV5-1; D: TRBD1; CDR3: CASSLTGTGDYSPLHF
J: TRBJ1-4; V: TRBV4-3; D: -; CDR3: CASSQEISATNEKLFF
J: TRBJ2-1; V: TRBV19; D: -; CDR3: CASSIDAPSNEQFF
J: TRBJ2-3; V: TRBV4-3; D: TRBD1; CDR3: CASSQDGTGKTTDTQYF
J: TRBJ1-2; V: TRBV27; D: -; CDR3: CASSASGGGYGYTF